This passage covers 4 T cell receptor beta chains from one sample sequenced in a study of T cells in Graves' hyperthyroidism and ophthalmopathy. TCR beta CDR3 regions were amplified from RNA. The TCR CDR3 first-round RT-PCR relied on the HTBI primer set. TCRdb independently ran MiXCR on the multiplex PCR reads; one entry per CDR3 protein. The sample gives some 360,000 distinct CDR3 sequences, 15% to 20% of which show up once; roughly a sixth is in the top ten. What was sequenced was blood. Receptors originate from a woman in her 40s with Graves' ophthalmopathy.

This clonotype was picked up a small number of times. The chain is built from TRBV19 and TRBJ2-2; TRBD1 is a possible D gene (6 bases). Germline V gene lookup returns CDR1 LNHDA and CDR2 SQIVND (reference sequence). V lost 5 bases and J lost 4, with 11 bases in between. This CDR3 contains 14 residues. In DNA form, the CDR3 reads TGTGCCAGTAGTTTAACAGGGTTCACCGGGGAGCTGTTTTTT. It yields the protein CASSLTGFTGELFF.

Comment on this clonotype: Lacking the conserved final phenylalanine or tryptophan, this CDR3 likely reflects a read error. The genes are TRBV14 and TRBJ2-7; 9 nucleotides agree with TRBD2. Germline V gives CDR1 SGHDN, CDR2 FVKESK. The length of the CDR3 is 15 residues. V dropped 5 bases and J dropped 3; count of bases not matched to a gene: 8. The CDR3 sequence: CASSLRLAANYEQYS. CDR3 bases: TGTGCCAGCAGCTTACGACTAGCGGCCAACTACGAGCAGTACTCC.

This clonotype was seen a few times. The chain links TRBV12-3 or TRBV12-4 to TRBJ1-2, with 8 bases aligning to TRBD1. This CDR3 spans 13 amino acids. V was clipped by 6 bases and J by 7 bases; unmatched bases: 7. This CDR3 reads CASSFGQGSGYTF. CDR3 nucleotide sequence: TGTGCCAGCAGCTTCGGACAGGGAAGTGGCTACACCTTC.

The V and J genes are TRBV18 and TRBJ2-7; D not certain. V lost 1 base, J lost 0 bases, and 13 bases lay in between. The CDR3 has 16 amino acids. Germline CDR1 is KGHSH and CDR2 is LQKENI. Here the CDR3 DNA reads TGTGCCAGCTCACCACTCTCCCGCAGGAGCTCCTACGAGCAGTACTTC. Its translation is CASSPLSRRSSYEQYF.